This is a list of T cell receptor beta chains from one sample in a study of control samples from healthy donors and cancer patients. The repertoire was sequenced with immunoSEQ multiplex PCR; TCRdb's copy has only in-frame clones and lacks some. The data contain around 140,000 clones, 92% of them singletons. Sequences were obtained from blood. The receptor set was obtained from a man aged 18 to 29 in good health. CDR3s include the opening cysteine and the closing phenylalanine or tryptophan. A D gene is named only where the DNA matches it firmly. Rows give clone size only sometimes, using once, few, many, or a class for an expanded clone.

D gene: .; clone size: .; V gene: TRBV4-1; J gene: TRBJ1-2; CDR3 DNA: TGCGCCAGCAGCCAAGAGGGGGGGGGCGCATCCTTGGGTGGCTACACCTTC; CDR3 protein: CASSQEGGGASLGGYTF
D gene: .; clone size: .; V gene: TRBV19; J gene: TRBJ2-3; CDR3 DNA: TGTGCCAGTAGAGCGGGTAGCGGATCCCTCATATACTATTTT; CDR3 protein: CASRAGSGSLIYYF
D gene: .; clone size: .; V gene: TRBV11-2; J gene: TRBJ1-2; CDR3 DNA: TGTGCCAGCAGCCCGACAGGAGGGGATGGCTACACCTTC; CDR3 protein: CASSPTGGDGYTF
D gene: TRBD1; clone size: .; V gene: TRBV30; J gene: TRBJ1-2; CDR3 DNA: TGTGCCTGGAGTGTACGAAAGGGGGCTGGCTACACCTTC; CDR3 protein: CAWSVRKGAGYTF
D gene: .; clone size: .; V gene: TRBV5-1; J gene: TRBJ2-6; CDR3 DNA: TGCGCCAGCAGCTTGGACCCCCAGGGATCTGGGGCCAACGTCCTGACTTTC; CDR3 protein: CASSLDPQGSGANVLTF
D gene: TRBD1; clone size: .; V gene: TRBV12-3/TRBV12-4; J gene: TRBJ2-7; CDR3 DNA: TGTGCCAGCAGCATACTGACAGGGGCCGAGCAGTACTTC; CDR3 protein: CASSILTGAEQYF
D gene: TRBD2; clone size: .; V gene: TRBV30; J gene: TRBJ2-1; CDR3 DNA: TGTGCCTGGAGTAAACTAGCGGGGAGTAGCTCCTACAATGAGCAGTTCTTC; CDR3 protein: CAWSKLAGSSSYNEQFF
D gene: .; clone size: .; V gene: TRBV2; J gene: TRBJ1-4; CDR3 DNA: TGTGCCAGCACAGAGGGGGGACGGAGTAATGAAAAACTGTTTTTT; CDR3 protein: CASTEGGRSNEKLFF
D gene: .; clone size: .; V gene: TRBV7-9; J gene: TRBJ2-3; CDR3 DNA: TGTGCCAGCACCCCTGATCCGTTAGATACGCAGTATTTT; CDR3 protein: CASTPDPLDTQYF
D gene: TRBD2; clone size: once; V gene: TRBV2; J gene: TRBJ2-7; CDR3 DNA: TGTGCCAGCAGTAGCGGGGGGGCCGGCACCGAGCAGTACTTC; CDR3 protein: CASSSGGAGTEQYF
D gene: .; clone size: .; V gene: TRBV7-9; J gene: TRBJ1-3; CDR3 DNA: TGTGCCAGCAGCCTACAGGGAGGTCCTGGAAACACCATATATTTT; CDR3 protein: CASSLQGGPGNTIYF
D gene: .; clone size: .; V gene: TRBV9; J gene: TRBJ1-6; CDR3 DNA: TGTGCCAGCAGTGTCGCAGGTTATAATTCACCCCTCCACTTT; CDR3 protein: CASSVAGYNSPLHF
D gene: .; clone size: .; V gene: TRBV5-1; J gene: TRBJ1-5; CDR3 DNA: TGCGCCACCCACATAGCCCAGCATTTT; CDR3 protein: CATHIAQHF
D gene: TRBD2; clone size: .; V gene: TRBV5-1; J gene: TRBJ2-5; CDR3 DNA: TGCGCCAGCAGCTTGGTACTAGCGGGTCAGGAGACCCAGTACTTC; CDR3 protein: CASSLVLAGQETQYF
D gene: .; clone size: .; V gene: TRBV28; J gene: TRBJ1-6; CDR3 DNA: TGTGCCAGCAGTCTAAACCTGTGGGATTCACCCCTCCACTTT; CDR3 protein: CASSLNLWDSPLHF
D gene: .; clone size: .; V gene: TRBV7-9; J gene: TRBJ2-7; CDR3 DNA: TGTGCCAGCAGCTGGGGGGGGGACAGCCCCTACGAGCAGTACTTC; CDR3 protein: CASSWGGDSPYEQYF
D gene: .; clone size: .; V gene: TRBV19; J gene: TRBJ1-6; CDR3 DNA: TGTGCCAGTAGTCTTGGGAACTTTGACACCACCGAATATAATTCACCCCTCCACTTT; CDR3 protein: CASSLGNFDTTEYNSPLHF
D gene: TRBD1; clone size: .; V gene: TRBV29-1; J gene: TRBJ2-3; CDR3 DNA: TGCAGCGTTGGGACAGGGGGCAGGTATTTT; CDR3 protein: CSVGTGGRYF
D gene: .; clone size: .; V gene: TRBV25-1; J gene: TRBJ2-7; CDR3 DNA: TGTGCCAGCAGTCAGCAGAACGAGCAGTACTTC; CDR3 protein: CASSQQNEQYF
D gene: .; clone size: few; V gene: TRBV5-1; J gene: TRBJ1-2; CDR3 DNA: TGCGCCAGCAGCTTGAACGTCGGGGCCTATGGCTACACCTTC; CDR3 protein: CASSLNVGAYGYTF
D gene: .; clone size: .; V gene: TRBV7-9; J gene: TRBJ1-1; CDR3 DNA: TGTGCCAGCAGCTTAGTTCATATTGGGTATGAAGCTTTCTTT; CDR3 protein: CASSLVHIGYEAFF
D gene: .; clone size: .; V gene: TRBV7-2; J gene: TRBJ1-5; CDR3 DNA: TGTGCCAGCAGCTTAGGGGGGAGGGCCTTCAGCAATCAGCCCCAGCATTTT; CDR3 protein: CASSLGGRAFSNQPQHF
D gene: TRBD1; clone size: once; V gene: TRBV10-1; J gene: TRBJ2-7; CDR3 DNA: TGCGCCAGCAGTGCCCCGGGACAGGTGACCGAGCAGTACTTC; CDR3 protein: CASSAPGQVTEQYF
D gene: TRBD1; clone size: .; V gene: TRBV5-1; J gene: TRBJ1-1; CDR3 DNA: TGCGCCAGCAGCTTGGGGACAGGGGGTTTATTCACTGAAGCTTTCTTT; CDR3 protein: CASSLGTGGLFTEAFF
D gene: .; clone size: .; V gene: TRBV10-2; J gene: TRBJ1-4; CDR3 DNA: TGCGCCAGCAGTGCTTATGAAAAACTGTTTTTT; CDR3 protein: CASSAYEKLFF
D gene: .; clone size: .; V gene: TRBV10-3; J gene: TRBJ2-7; CDR3 DNA: TGTGCCATCAGTGACCCAGGGAGCTCCTACGAGCAGTACTTC; CDR3 protein: CAISDPGSSYEQYF
D gene: .; clone size: .; V gene: TRBV6-6; J gene: TRBJ1-6; CDR3 DNA: TGTGCCAGCAGTTCCCAATGGGATTCACCCCTCCACTTT; CDR3 protein: CASSSQWDSPLHF
D gene: .; clone size: .; V gene: TRBV10-3; J gene: TRBJ1-5; CDR3 DNA: TGTGCCATCAGCCTCCTTGGGGGGAGCAATCAGCCCCAGCATTTT; CDR3 protein: CAISLLGGSNQPQHF
D gene: TRBD2; clone size: .; V gene: TRBV28; J gene: TRBJ2-1; CDR3 DNA: TGTGCCAGCAGTTTTTTTTTGCGGGGGGTCCCGACGGAGTACAATGAGCAGTTCTTC; CDR3 protein: CASSFFLRGVPTEYNEQFF
D gene: .; clone size: .; V gene: TRBV4-1; J gene: TRBJ2-7; CDR3 DNA: TGCGCCAGCAGCCCCAACTCCGGGACGCGGTACTTC; CDR3 protein: CASSPNSGTRYF
D gene: .; clone size: .; V gene: TRBV19; J gene: TRBJ1-1; CDR3 DNA: TGTGCCAGTAGTATTGGACACACTGAAGCTTTCTTT; CDR3 protein: CASSIGHTEAFF
D gene: TRBD1; clone size: .; V gene: TRBV5-1; J gene: TRBJ1-1; CDR3 DNA: TGCGCCAGCAGCGAGGGACAGCCGAACACTGAAGCTTTCTTT; CDR3 protein: CASSEGQPNTEAFF
D gene: .; clone size: .; V gene: TRBV9; J gene: TRBJ2-5; CDR3 DNA: TGTGCCAGCAGCGTAAGGGCCGGGTTGGAGGAGACCCAGTACTTC; CDR3 protein: CASSVRAGLEETQYF
D gene: .; clone size: .; V gene: TRBV27; J gene: TRBJ1-5; CDR3 DNA: TGTGCCAGCAGAGGGGGAAGCAATCAGCCCCAGCATTTT; CDR3 protein: CASRGGSNQPQHF
D gene: .; clone size: .; V gene: TRBV15; J gene: TRBJ2-7; CDR3 DNA: TGTGCCACCAGCAGAGACAGGAGCTCCTACGAGCAGTACTTC; CDR3 protein: CATSRDRSSYEQYF
D gene: TRBD2; clone size: .; V gene: TRBV18; J gene: TRBJ2-7; CDR3 DNA: TGTGCCAGCTCACCAGCGCCACTAGCGGGGGGACACGAGCAGTACTTC; CDR3 protein: CASSPAPLAGGHEQYF
D gene: .; clone size: .; V gene: TRBV2; J gene: TRBJ2-7; CDR3 DNA: TGTGCCAGCACCCCTTTTCCTGGTAGGGCCTACGAGCAGTACTTC; CDR3 protein: CASTPFPGRAYEQYF
D gene: TRBD1; clone size: .; V gene: TRBV5-1; J gene: TRBJ2-3; CDR3 DNA: TGCGCCAGCAGCTCGGGACAGGTTCATTCAGATACGCAGTATTTT; CDR3 protein: CASSSGQVHSDTQYF
D gene: .; clone size: .; V gene: TRBV15; J gene: TRBJ1-2; CDR3 DNA: TGTGCCACCAGCAGAGATTTAATCGGCCCTCAAAGCTATGGCTACACCTTC; CDR3 protein: CATSRDLIGPQSYGYTF
D gene: .; clone size: .; V gene: TRBV7-2; J gene: TRBJ2-5; CDR3 DNA: TGTGCCAGCAGCTTAGAGTTTGGGAACCAAGAGACCCAGTACTTC; CDR3 protein: CASSLEFGNQETQYF
D gene: .; clone size: few; V gene: TRBV7-9; J gene: TRBJ1-1; CDR3 DNA: TGTGCCAGCAGCCGCCTCGGACCGCATACTGAAGCTTTCTTT; CDR3 protein: CASSRLGPHTEAFF
D gene: TRBD2; clone size: .; V gene: TRBV2; J gene: TRBJ2-5; CDR3 DNA: TGTGCCAGCAAAAGGTCTAGCGGGGGCGAGACCCAGTACTTC; CDR3 protein: CASKRSSGGETQYF
D gene: TRBD1; clone size: .; V gene: TRBV4-1; J gene: TRBJ1-2; CDR3 DNA: TGCGCCAGCAGCCATCCATGGGACAGGAGAAAAAACTATGGCTACACCTTC; CDR3 protein: CASSHPWDRRKNYGYTF
D gene: TRBD1; clone size: .; V gene: TRBV27; J gene: TRBJ1-2; CDR3 DNA: TGTGCCAGCAGTTTAGCGGCAGGGGGCCTCTATTATGGCTACACCTTC; CDR3 protein: CASSLAAGGLYYGYTF
D gene: .; clone size: .; V gene: TRBV19; J gene: TRBJ1-6; CDR3 DNA: TGTGCCAGTCTAGGGGAAGATAATTCACCCCTCCACTTT; CDR3 protein: CASLGEDNSPLHF
D gene: TRBD1; clone size: .; V gene: TRBV5-5; J gene: TRBJ1-2; CDR3 DNA: TGTGCCAGCAGCCGGGACAGTAACTATGGCTACACCTTC; CDR3 protein: CASSRDSNYGYTF
D gene: .; clone size: .; V gene: TRBV6-5; J gene: TRBJ2-7; CDR3 DNA: TGTGCCAGCAACACAGAGTCCTACGAGCAGTACTTC; CDR3 protein: CASNTESYEQYF
D gene: TRBD1; clone size: .; V gene: TRBV4-2; J gene: TRBJ1-4; CDR3 DNA: TGTGCCAGCAGCCAAGTTGAGACAGGGGGACATGAAAAACTGTTTTTT; CDR3 protein: CASSQVETGGHEKLFF
D gene: .; clone size: once; V gene: TRBV9; J gene: TRBJ1-3; CDR3 DNA: TGTGCCAGCAGCATCAGGTCCTCTGGAAACACCATATATTTT; CDR3 protein: CASSIRSSGNTIYF
D gene: .; clone size: .; V gene: TRBV30; J gene: TRBJ1-5; CDR3 DNA: TGTGCCTGGGGTCAGGGCCCACAGCCCCAGCATTTT; CDR3 protein: CAWGQGPQPQHF
D gene: .; clone size: few; V gene: TRBV6-5; J gene: TRBJ1-1; CDR3 DNA: TGTGCCAGCAGAGTAGACCAGGGCGGGACTGAAGCTTTCTTT; CDR3 protein: CASRVDQGGTEAFF
D gene: .; clone size: .; V gene: TRBV6-6; J gene: TRBJ1-5; CDR3 DNA: TGTGCCAGCAGTTCGCGAGGCGGGGTTTACGGGCCCCAGCATTTT; CDR3 protein: CASSSRGGVYGPQHF
D gene: .; clone size: .; V gene: TRBV6-4; J gene: TRBJ2-3; CDR3 DNA: TGTGCCAGCAAGGCTAGCGTCGTGACAGATACGCAGTATTTT; CDR3 protein: CASKASVVTDTQYF
D gene: .; clone size: .; V gene: TRBV7-2; J gene: TRBJ1-1; CDR3 DNA: TGTGCCAGCAGTTGGCAGGGGAACACTGAAGCTTTCTTT; CDR3 protein: CASSWQGNTEAFF
D gene: .; clone size: .; V gene: TRBV30; J gene: TRBJ1-6; CDR3 DNA: TGTGCCGGGAATACACGTTCCTATAATTCACCCCTCCACTTT; CDR3 protein: CAGNTRSYNSPLHF